Following are 31 T cell receptor beta chains from one sample sequenced in a study of tumor-infiltrating lymphocytes in primary liver carcinoma (dated 2017 in TCRdb). This sample was sequenced with an Illumina HiSeq 2500. Starting from about 500 ng total RNA, TCRbeta-specific cDNA was produced by reverse transcription with a constant-region primer and ProtoScript II reverse transcriptase. TCRbeta libraries were built with three nested multiplex PCR rounds, a slightly modified ARM-PCR procedure. Each of the first two PCR rounds ran for nine to eleven cycles and used multiplex TRBV1-TRBV30 forward primers together with a Cbeta reverse primer. Clones were called with MiXCR by TCRdb after fastp trimmed the public reads at Q25, and only in-frame beta chains were retained. One record per CDR3 amino acid sequence lists the most common genes and DNA. This sample is represented by 310,000 or so distinct CDR3 sequences; roughly 61% of them were singletons. The ten top clones hold about 6% of the sample.

TRIzol reagent was used to extract blood RNA from unsorted whole blood, while the DNeasy Blood & Tissue kit provided the germline DNA. The sequenced material came from peripheral blood. The source of these receptors is a man aged 40-55 years with primary liver carcinoma and hepatitis B virus infection.

V is TRBV5-4 and J is TRBJ1-6, with a possible D match to TRBD1 (6 bases). In germline, CDR1 is SGHNT, CDR2 YYREEE (reference sequence). Trimming removed 1 base from V and 6 bases from J, with 8 bases in between. This CDR3 has 14 amino acids. CDR3 coding DNA: TGTGCCAGCAGCTTGCAGGGGTTTAATTCACCCCTCCACTTT. Encoded protein: CASSLQGFNSPLHF.

About this clonotype itself: The junction shows a germline mismatch at one end, possibly a read error. V is TRBV11-2 and J is TRBJ2-7; 7 nucleotides align to TRBD1. CDR1 is SGHAT and CDR2 is FQNNGV in the germline V gene. This CDR3 is 19 amino acids long. The CDR3 DNA is TGTGTCAGCAGCTTAGGGGGACAGAGGGCCCCTAGTGACTCCTACGAGCAGTACTTC. Residues: CVSSLGGQRAPSDSYEQYF.

The chain has TRBV11-2 and TRBJ2-5; D may be TRBD1 (6 bases). The CDR3 has 12 residues. Trimming stripped 6 bases from V and 6 bases from J, with 11 bases between. Germline CDR1 is SGHAT and CDR2 is FQNNGV. The CDR3 here is CASSSQGKTQYF. For the CDR3, the DNA is TGTGCCAGCAGTTCCCAGGGGAAGACCCAGTACTTC.

This chain joins TRBV11-2 and TRBJ2-7; TRBD2 matches 10 bases. J lost 10 bases, V lost 8 bases, and 20 bases had no gene match. The CDR3 contains 16 residues. Per germline, CDR1 SGHAT and CDR2 FQNNGV. CDR3 sequence reads: CASGEGLLAGVEEQYF. In nucleotides, the CDR3 is TGTGCCAGCGGGGAGGGTCTCCTAGCGGGGGTAGAAGAACAGTACTTC. The full variable domain, in which reference TRBV11-2 and TRBJ2-7 provide the parts outside the CDR3, is EAGVAQSPRYKIIEKRQSVAFWCNPISGHATLYWYQQILGQGPKLLIQFQNNGVVDDSQLPKDRFSAERLKGVDSTLKIQPAKLEDSAVYLCASGEGLLAGVEEQYFGPGTRLTVT.

This clonotype was found many times. This chain links TRBV5-1 with TRBJ1-1; D is ambiguous. The germline V gene has CDR1 SGHRS and CDR2 YFSETQ. The CDR3 covers 14 residues. V shed 0 bases and J shed 1 base, with 7 bases lying between them. The CDR3 spells CASSLEVTNTEAFF. The CDR3 bases are TGCGCCAGCAGCTTGGAGGTGACGAACACTGAAGCTTTCTTT. The variable domain in full, completed from reference TRBV5-1 and TRBJ1-1, reads KAGVTQTPRYLIKTRGQQVTLSCSPISGHRSVSWYQQTPGQGLQFLFEYFSETQRNKGNFPGRFSGRQFSNSRSEMNVSTLELGDSALYLCASSLEVTNTEAFFGQGTRLTVV.

This clonotype has ten or more counts. The chain couples TRBV12-3 or TRBV12-4 to TRBJ1-5; 8 nucleotides line up with TRBD1. The J segment lost 3 bases and the V segment lost 8 bases, leaving 3 bases of the junction unmatched. This CDR3 has 13 residues. The CDR3 protein is CASSTGDNQPQHF. The CDR3 nucleotides are TGTGCCAGCTCGACAGGGGACAATCAGCCCCAGCATTTT.

The chain recombines TRBV6-1 with TRBJ2-7; possibly TRBD1 or TRBD2 for D (5 bases each). V dropped 6 bases and J dropped 0 bases, with 18 bases sitting between them. There are 16 residues in the CDR3. Germline loops: CDR1 MNHNS, CDR2 SASEGT. This chain's CDR3 is CASRRTGASNSYEQYF. The CDR3 DNA is TGTGCCAGCAGGCGGACCGGGGCCTCCAACTCCTACGAGCAGTACTTC.

The rearrangement joins TRBV20-1 to TRBJ2-7, with D perhaps matching TRBD1 (5 bases). Trimming took off 6 bases at V and 5 bases at J, with 17 bases between the two ends. The CDR3 consists of 13 residues. Germline CDR1 reads DFQATT; CDR2 reads SNEGSKA (reference sequence). CDR3 loop: CSAVNRIEDEQYF. CDR3 DNA: TGCAGTGCCGTCAACAGGATAGAAGACGAGCAGTACTTC.

Details on this clonotype: Possible read error: a much larger clone is one base away. The J gene is TRBJ2-7, the V gene TRBV6-1; possible D gene TRBD1, 5 bases. The CDR3 runs to 14 residues. Germline-derived CDR1 and CDR2 are MNHNS and SASEGT. CDR3 sequence reads: CASSGQKASHEQYF. CDR3 bases: TGTGCCAGCAGTGGACAGAAGGCCTCCCACGAGCAGTACTTC.

Note on this clonotype: A read error is possible here, since a much larger clone lies one base away. The V gene is TRBV10-3, the J gene TRBJ2-7; 7 nucleotides line up with TRBD1. The CDR3 runs 16 residues. Looked up from germline, CDR1 is ENHRY and CDR2 is SYGVKD. CDR3 region: CPISGRDGQVPYEQYF. CDR3 in DNA: TGTCCCATCAGCGGCCGGGATGGACAGGTGCCTTACGAGCAGTACTTC.

On this clonotype itself: At one boundary the junction diverges from the germline segment, which might be a read error. The V call is TRBV6-5, the J call TRBJ1-4, with 10 positions matching TRBD1. Germline assignment: CDR1 MNHEY and CDR2 SVGAGI. The length of the CDR3 is 13 residues. CDR3 in DNA: TGTACCAGCAGGGACAGGGGCAAGGAAAAACTGTTTTTT. Translation: CTSRDRGKEKLFF.

This sequence joins TRBV11-2 and TRBJ1-1, with D possibly matching TRBD1 (6 bases). Trimming took off 0 bases at V and 4 bases at J, with 12 bases between the two ends. This CDR3 region has 15 residues. The germline V gene encodes CDR1 SGHAT and CDR2 FQNNGV. CDR3 DNA sequence: TGTGCCAGCAGCTTAGATAACAAGGGGGGCACTGAAGCTTTCTTT. Its protein product is CASSLDNKGGTEAFF.

This clonotype was seen ten or more times. The chain is built from TRBV6-1 and TRBJ2-1; 9 nucleotides align to TRBD2. The CDR3 spans 15 residues. The V gene end was trimmed by 6 bases and the J gene end by 10 bases; junction bases not matched to a gene: 13. Germline V gene sequence: CDR1 MNHNS, CDR2 SASEGT. The CDR3, as DNA: TGTGCCAGCAGCTGGACTAGCGCGTTAACACAGGAGCAGTTCTTC. Protein: CASSWTSALTQEQFF.

Regarding this clonotype: Its ends do not fully match the called genes, so a read error is possible. The gene calls are TRBV5-4 and TRBJ2-5, with D tentatively TRBD2 (5 bases). The CDR3 sequence is 14 residues long. Looked up from germline, CDR1 is SGHNT and CDR2 is YYREEE (reference sequence). The CDR3 protein is CASSLQGTGETKYF. The CDR3, as DNA: TGTGCCAGCAGCTTGCAAGGTACTGGGGAGACCAAGTACTTC. The whole variable domain, remainder taken from reference TRBV5-4 and TRBJ2-5, is ETGVTQSPTHLIKTRGQQVTLRCSSQSGHNTVSWYQQALGQGPQFIFQYYREEENGRGNFPPRFSGLQFPNYSSELNVNALELDDSALYLCASSLQGTGETKYFGPGTRLLVL.

The chain is built from TRBV7-9 and TRBJ2-1; 8 nucleotides line up with TRBD2. Trimming removed 5 bases from V and 0 bases from J; junction bases left unmatched: 12. Germline CDR1 SEHNR, CDR2 FQNEAQ (reference sequence). CDR3 size: 18 residues. This chain's CDR3 is CASSHLGSGVCSYNEQFF. The CDR3 nucleotides are TGTGCCAGCAGCCACCTGGGTAGCGGGGTATGCTCCTACAATGAGCAGTTCTTC.

A note on this clonotype: One base away lies a much larger clone, so this may be a sequencing read error. The chain has TRBV6-5 and TRBJ1-6; the D gene is possibly TRBD1 (5 bases). Germline CDR1 and CDR2: MNHEY and SVGAGI. The CDR3 is 14 residues long. DNA for the CDR3: TGTGCCGGCAGTTACCACAGGCTCGGTTCACCCCTCCACTTT. Encoded protein: CAGSYHRLGSPLHF.

Comment on this clonotype: The junction departs from the called germline gene at one end, perhaps through a read error. The J gene is TRBJ2-1, the V gene TRBV11-2; TRBD1 is a possible D gene (5 bases). CDR3 length: 15 amino acids. Germline V CDR1 and CDR2: SGHAT, FQNNGV. The chain's CDR3 is CVSSVSDGAYSEQFF. DNA of the CDR3: TGTGTCAGCAGCGTCTCCGATGGGGCCTACAGTGAGCAGTTCTTC.

This clonotype was seen at least ten times. This sequence joins TRBV6-5 and TRBJ1-5; D not certain. With 6 bases removed from V and 3 bases from J, the gap between germline ends came to 12 bases. Germline V gene lookup returns CDR1 MNHEY and CDR2 SVGAGI. The CDR3 runs to 14 residues. The CDR3: CASSPSRDNQPQHF. CDR3 coding DNA: TGTGCCAGCAGCCCCTCCCGGGACAATCAGCCCCAGCATTTT.

This clonotype was counted a few times. The CDR3 region is CASSVMPGAAGRPQHF. The DNA for the CDR3 is TGCGCCAGCAGCGTGATGCCAGGGGCAGCAGGTCGGCCCCAGCATTTT. The V call is TRBV10-2, the J call TRBJ1-5; a possible D gene is TRBD1 (6 bases). In germline, CDR1 is WSHSY, CDR2 SAAADI. Trimming stripped 6 bases from V and 9 bases from J, with 24 bases between. The CDR3 spans 16 residues.

In the case of this clonotype: A much larger clone is a single base away; this may be a read error. The rearrangement joins TRBV6-6 to TRBJ2-7; the D gene is possibly TRBD2 (7 bases). Trimming removed 6 bases from V and 6 bases from J, with 18 bases in between. The CDR3 has 14 amino acids. CDR1 and CDR2 (germline): MNHNY, SVGAGI (reference sequence). CDR3 protein: CASRGRGASAEQYF. CDR3 DNA: TGTGCCAGCAGGGGACGGGGGGCTTCCGCCGAGCAGTACTTC.

This clonotype was detected only a few times. V and J are TRBV30 and TRBJ1-1, with D possibly being TRBD1 (5 bases). CDR1 and CDR2 (germline): GTSNPN, SVGIG (reference sequence). V was shortened by 0 bases and J by 5 bases, with 10 bases between the two germline ends. The length of the CDR3 is 13 residues. The CDR3 DNA sequence: TGTGCCTGGAGTGTACATGGGGGGACTGAAGCTTTCTTT. It codes for CAWSVHGGTEAFF.

About this clonotype: Since a much larger clone is just one base distant, this may be a read error. The chain carries TRBV6-6 and TRBJ2-7, with D tentatively TRBD2 (5 bases). CDR1 and CDR2 from the germline V gene are MNHNY and SVGAGI (reference sequence). This CDR3 region has 18 residues. Trimming took 0 bases from V and 0 from J, leaving 18 bases between them. The DNA of the CDR3 is TGTGCCAGCAGTTACTCGAGGGAAACATGGCTCCACTCCTACGAGCAGTACTTC. Its translation is CASSYSRETWLHSYEQYF.

On this clonotype itself: This clone may be a read error of a much larger clone one base away. V gene TRBV12-3 or TRBV12-4 combines with J gene TRBJ1-5, with no clear D. This CDR3 has 12 residues. V was shortened by 1 base and J by 8 bases, with 6 bases between the two germline ends. CDR3 nucleotides: TGTGCCAGCAGTTTAGGGAATAAGCCCCAGCATTTT. Residues: CASSLGNKPQHF.

Only a few counts were recorded for this clonotype. This chain connects TRBV12-3 or TRBV12-4 to TRBJ1-2; D unresolved. The CDR3 has 11 amino acids. Trimming took off 3 bases at V and 6 bases at J, with 5 bases between the two ends. The CDR3 bases are TGTGCCAGCAGTTTCGGTAATGGCTACACCTTC. It codes for CASSFGNGYTF.

Turning to this clonotype: The junction departs from the called germline gene at one end, perhaps through a read error. The chain is built from TRBV6-1 and TRBJ2-1, with 11 bases identical to TRBD2. In germline, CDR1 is MNHNS, CDR2 SASEGT. There are 22 residues in the CDR3. CDR3 in amino acids: CAGSYQTGQFSGRALSYNEQFF. In DNA, the CDR3 is TGTGCCGGCAGCTATCAAACGGGACAGTTTAGCGGGAGGGCCTTGTCCTACAATGAGCAGTTCTTC.

For this clonotype: This sequence may be a read error, since a much larger clone differs from it by one base. The chain links TRBV10-1 to TRBJ2-5, with D tentatively TRBD1 (5 bases). From germline, CDR1 is WNHNN and CDR2 SYGVQD (reference sequence). CDR3 size: 14 residues. The CDR3 is CASSDTGVEETRYF. In DNA form, the CDR3 reads TGCGCCAGCAGTGATACAGGAGTGGAAGAGACCCGGTACTTC.

As concerns this clonotype: Since a much larger clone is just one base distant, this may be a read error. CDR3 residues: CASTQGLAGESEQFF. The CDR3 nucleotides read TGTGCCAGCACCCAAGGACTAGCGGGAGAGAGTGAGCAGTTCTTC. The chain has TRBV4-2 and TRBJ2-1, with 13 bases lining up with TRBD2. CDR3 size: 15 residues. Germline V CDR1 and CDR2: LGHNA, YNFKEQ.

Details on this clonotype: Possible read error: a much larger clone is one base away. J is TRBJ1-2 and V is TRBV10-3; no reliable D call. The CDR3 covers 13 residues. The germline V gene has CDR1 ENHRY and CDR2 SYGVKD. The CDR3 region has the DNA TGTGCCATCAGTGGGCCCAGACTCTATGACTACACCTTC. Encoded protein: CAISGPRLYDYTF.

The table lists this clonotype with a count of one. This chain joins TRBV10-1 and TRBJ2-5; perhaps TRBD2 as D (6 bases). Germline values: CDR1 WNHNN, CDR2 SYGVQD (reference sequence). This CDR3 is built from 14 residues. The V gene lost 8 bases and the J gene lost 2 bases, with 15 bases spanning the gap. The CDR3 loop is CASYKAGPQETQYF. In nucleotides, the CDR3 is TGCGCCAGCTATAAAGCGGGCCCTCAAGAGACCCAGTACTTC.

The chain combines TRBV24-1 with TRBJ1-2; D uncertain. The CDR3 sequence is 16 residues long. Trimming cost V 4 bases and J 7 bases, with 21 bases left between them. CDR1 and CDR2 from the germline V gene are KGHDR and SFDVKD. The CDR3 sequence is CATSEERTTAKAGYTF. In DNA, the CDR3 is TGTGCCACCAGTGAGGAACGGACTACGGCAAAAGCTGGCTACACCTTC.

The count of this clonotype is one. Just one base apart from a much larger clone, this may be a read error. V gene TRBV12-3 or TRBV12-4 combines with J gene TRBJ1-2; D ambiguous. Trimming removed 7 bases from V and 3 bases from J, with 12 bases in between. The CDR3 runs 13 residues. In nucleotides, the CDR3 is TGTGCCAGCACCCCTCAGGTGGACTATGGCTACACCTTC. Protein sequence: CASTPQVDYGYTF.